The sequence of this TCR beta chain was determined in a study of CD8+CD57+ T cells in acquired aplastic anemia. Genomic DNA was employed as the template in profiling TCR beta VDJ and CDR3. One entry per CDR3 protein results from TCRdb running MiXCR on the reads. This table has 150,000 to 200,000 distinct CDR3 sequences, around 63% appearing once. Patients sequenced had flow cytometry evidence of CD8+CD57+ cell expansion. This receptor was identified in a human donor with aplastic anemia. The sequenced material came from sorted CD4+, CD8+, or CD8+CD57+ T cells (not recorded which) from PBMCs.

The CDR3 coding sequence is TGCGCCAGCAGCGTAACAGGCTACAATGAGCAGTTCTTC. This translates into CASSVTGYNEQFF. The chain employs TRBV5-1 and TRBJ2-1; D might be TRBD1 (5 bases). CDR1 SGHRS and CDR2 YFSETQ come from the germline V gene. V dropped 4 bases and J dropped 3 bases, with 8 bases sitting between them. The CDR3 extends over 13 amino acids.